This TCR beta chain was recorded in a study of prognosis after radiotherapy for stage I lung cancer. Overall study context: In total, approximately 13 men and 6 women took part as patients, aged roughly 50 to 84 with a median of roughly 70 years.

By two-round multiplex PCR, the TCR beta CDR3 was amplified from genomic DNA. During first-round PCR, primers specific to each TRBV and TRBJ gene were used. TCRdb processed the multiplex PCR reads anew with MiXCR; each CDR3 protein has one entry. The sample holds under 30,000 distinct CDR3 sequences, around 30% seen once. This clonotype was seen many times. No antigen is known for it. Study conclusions and caveats: Some TCR clones were expanded. Whether these clones were tumor-specific was not determined.

CDR1 is MNHEY, CDR2 SMNVEV, per germline (reference sequence). The CDR3 loop spans 15 amino acids. Deletions cut 3 bases from V and 2 bases from J, with 12 bases between. The V call is TRBV27, the J call TRBJ2-3; D is uncertain. The sample was PBMCs, taken before or after stereotactic body radiation therapy (not recorded which). The TCR comes from a donor over 45 with non-small cell lung cancer. The CDR3, as DNA: TGTGCCAGCAGTTTTAGGTGGTTGAACACAGATACGCAGTATTTT. It translates to CASSFRWLNTDTQYF.